Presented here are 28 T cell receptor beta chains from one specimen sequenced in a study of naive CD8 T cells in extremely preterm neonates. The protocol was immunoSEQ multiplex PCR, while the TCRdb copy is restricted to in-frame clones and leaves out a portion. The table has about 6,100 clones, 98% seen once. Elective cesarean births at 37-41 weeks, without labor or membrane rupture, supplied the cord blood. The sample comprised naive CD8+ T cells from cord blood. The receptors originated from a newborn in good health.

In this sample, this clone turned up once. The rearrangement uses TRBV18 and TRBJ2-7; D not certain. V was shortened by 2 bases and J by 0 bases, with 5 bases between the two germline ends. This CDR3 has 13 residues. Germline assignment: CDR1 KGHSH and CDR2 LQKENI. The CDR3 loop reads CASSPVSSYEQYF. The CDR3 region has the DNA TGTGCCAGCTCACCAGTTAGCTCCTACGAGCAGTACTTC.

The V gene is TRBV27, the J gene TRBJ1-5; D ambiguous. Germline-derived CDR1 and CDR2 are MNHEY and SMNVEV (reference sequence). V dropped 4 bases and J dropped 0 bases, with 7 bases sitting between them. The CDR3 totals 14 residues. CDR3 loop: CASSSVSSNQPQHF. The DNA for the CDR3 is TGTGCCAGCAGTTCGGTGTCTAGCAATCAGCCCCAGCATTTT.

This chain links TRBV10-3 with TRBJ1-3, with 8 bases that match TRBD1. There are 15 residues in the CDR3. Germline V lookup: CDR1 ENHRY, CDR2 SYGVKD. Germline trimming cut 0 bases from V and 3 bases from J; bases unmatched to any gene: 1. The CDR3 coding sequence is TGTGCCATCAGTGAGTCCGGGACAGGTGGAAACACCATATATTTT. Residues: CAISESGTGGNTIYF.

This chain uses TRBV19 with TRBJ2-2; D gene unclear. The ends were cut back, 8 bases at V and 0 bases at J, with 7 bases in the middle. The CDR3 extends over 13 amino acids. The V gene's germline CDR1 is LNHDA and CDR2 SQIVND (reference sequence). CDR3 coding DNA: TGTGCCAGTCGTGTCTCGAACACCGGGGAGCTGTTTTTT. Protein sequence: CASRVSNTGELFF.

This chain connects TRBV9 to TRBJ1-2; TRBD1 aligns across 8 bases. Germline V lookup: CDR1 SGDLS, CDR2 YYNGEE. The CDR3 has 13 residues. Trimming cost V 3 bases and J 2 bases; bases outside gene matches: 0. CDR3 nucleotide sequence: TGTGCCAGCAGCGGGACAGGGAACTATGGCTACACCTTC. The encoded protein is CASSGTGNYGYTF. Full variable domain (remainder filled in from reference TRBV9 and TRBJ1-2): DSGVTQTPKHLITATGQRVTLRCSPRSGDLSVYWYQQSLDQGLQFLIQYYNGEERAKGNILERFSAQQFPDLHSELNLSSLELGDSALYFCASSGTGNYGYTFGSGTRLTVV.

The V gene is TRBV7-9, the J gene TRBJ1-2; TRBD1 aligns across 9 bases. CDR1 SEHNR and CDR2 FQNEAQ come from the germline V gene (reference sequence). J lost 2 bases, V lost 2 bases, and 3 bases had no gene match. This CDR3 is built from 15 residues. The DNA of the CDR3 is TGTGCCAGCAGCTTAAGCGGACAGGGGAACTATGGCTACACCTTC. It yields the protein CASSLSGQGNYGYTF. Using reference TRBV7-9 and TRBJ1-2 for the parts outside the CDR3, the full variable domain is DTGVSQNPRHKITKRGQNVTFRCDPISEHNRLYWYRQTLGQGPEFLTYFQNEAQLEKSRLLSDRFSAERPKGSFSTLEIQRTEQGDSAMYLCASSLSGQGNYGYTFGSGTRLTVV.

This clone was picked up one time. The CDR3 DNA reads as TGCGCCAGCAGCTCCTATCTGACCGAGGGGAACACTGAAGCTTTCTTT. Its protein is CASSSYLTEGNTEAFF. The chain recombines TRBV5-1 with TRBJ1-1; no reliable D call. Germline CDR1 reads SGHRS; CDR2 reads YFSETQ. The CDR3 runs 16 residues. The V and J ends lost 3 bases and 1 base respectively, with 16 bases between them.

The CDR3 spells CASSPPPGQGYNEQFF. In DNA, the CDR3 is TGTGCCAGCAGTCCACCACCCGGACAGGGCTACAATGAGCAGTTCTTC. This chain joins TRBV25-1 and TRBJ2-1; 8 bases are a match to TRBD1. This CDR3 comprises 16 residues. Germline V gives CDR1 MGHDK, CDR2 SYGVNS. V lost 5 bases to trimming and J lost 3 bases; unmatched junction nucleotides: 9.

This rearrangement joins TRBV5-6 to TRBJ1-2, with a weak D call TRBD1 (5 bases). Between the trimmed V and J ends, which lost 0 bases and 3 bases, there was a span of 9 bases. Germline CDR1 is SGHDT and CDR2 is YYEEEE. The CDR3 spans 14 residues. The CDR3 region has the DNA TGTGCCAGCAGCTTGGAAGGGGTGCACTATGGCTACACCTTC. It specifies CASSLEGVHYGYTF.

This chain joins TRBV4-3 and TRBJ1-6; D is unresolved. CDR1 and CDR2 from the germline V gene are LGHNA and YSLEER. With 0 bases removed from V and 4 bases from J, the gap between germline ends came to 4 bases. This CDR3 is 14 amino acids long. The CDR3 sequence: CASSQDIYNSPLHF. As DNA, the CDR3 is TGCGCCAGCAGCCAAGATATTTATAATTCACCCCTCCACTTT.

The chain employs TRBV7-6 and TRBJ2-7; D gene ambiguous. Germline-derived CDR1 and CDR2 are SGHVS and FNYEAQ. The V end was cut by 4 bases, the J end by 6 bases, with 13 bases between. CDR3 size: 13 residues. In DNA form, the CDR3 reads TGTGCCAGCAGCTCCCCCCTAACTGGCGAGCAGTACTTC. The encoded protein is CASSSPLTGEQYF.

V is TRBV6-5 and J is TRBJ2-1, with 10 bases fitting TRBD1. Looked up from germline, CDR1 is MNHEY and CDR2 is SVGAGI. The CDR3 covers 15 residues. V was pared by 4 bases and J by 2 bases, with 2 bases of the junction left unmatched. CDR3 bases: TGTGCCAGCAGTTCCGGGACAGGGGCCTACAATGAGCAGTTCTTC. Amino acid sequence: CASSSGTGAYNEQFF.

In its sample, this clone was seen once. The chain is built from TRBV7-9 and TRBJ2-3; 7 bases fit TRBD2. The trim removed 5 bases at V and 2 bases at J, leaving 7 bases unmatched. The CDR3 contains 15 residues. CDR1 and CDR2 from the germline V gene are SEHNR and FQNEAQ (reference sequence). CDR3 in amino acids: CASSPRLAPTDTQYF. The CDR3 nucleotides are TGTGCCAGCAGCCCTCGACTAGCCCCCACAGATACGCAGTATTTT.

The rearrangement uses TRBV7-6 and TRBJ1-1; D is perhaps TRBD1 (5 bases). The CDR3 has 13 residues. V lost 2 bases to trimming and J lost 1 base, with 5 bases between them. The V gene's germline CDR1 is SGHVS and CDR2 FNYEAQ. The DNA of the CDR3 is TGTGCCAGCAGCTTAACAGGGAACACTGAAGCTTTCTTT. Translation: CASSLTGNTEAFF. The full variable domain, rest sourced from reference TRBV7-6 and TRBJ1-1, is GAGVSQSPRYKVTKRGQDVALRCDPISGHVSLYWYRQALGQGPEFLTYFNYEAQQDKSGLPNDRFSAERPEGSISTLTIQRTEQRDSAMYRCASSLTGNTEAFFGQGTRLTVV.

This rearrangement joins TRBV9 to TRBJ2-7, with D possibly TRBD2 on 5 matching bases. The CDR3 consists of 15 residues. V gave up 3 bases and J gave up 0 bases, with 13 bases separating them. Germline-derived CDR1 and CDR2 are SGDLS and YYNGEE. CDR3 DNA sequence: TGTGCCAGCAGCGCCGGGGATTATAGCTCCTACGAGCAGTACTTC. This gives the protein CASSAGDYSSYEQYF.

In its sample, this clone was seen once. The chain is built from TRBV15 and TRBJ2-3; TRBD1 matches at 11 bases. Germline CDR1 is LNHNV and CDR2 is YYDKDF (reference sequence). CDR3 length: 15 residues. The ends lost 7 bases at V and 2 bases at J; junction bases unmatched: 5. The CDR3 is CATKRDRGFTDTQYF. CDR3 bases: TGTGCCACCAAGCGGGACAGGGGGTTCACAGATACGCAGTATTTT.

This chain connects TRBV7-9 to TRBJ1-1, with no clear D. V was cut by 0 bases and J by 7 bases, with 3 bases left in between. CDR3 length: 11 residues. Germline assignment: CDR1 SEHNR and CDR2 FQNEAQ (reference sequence). CDR3 nucleotides: TGTGCCAGCAGCTTAGCCAGTGAAGCTTTCTTT. Translation gives CASSLASEAFF.

This clone was found once. The chain links TRBV27 to TRBJ2-1; no clear D. V gave up 2 bases and J gave up 4 bases, with 6 bases separating them. Germline lookup yields CDR1 MNHEY and CDR2 SMNVEV (reference sequence). This CDR3 has 13 residues. The CDR3 DNA reads as TGTGCCAGCAGTTTAGAGTCTTACAATGAGCAGTTCTTC. Translated, it gives CASSLESYNEQFF.

The chain joins TRBV6-5 to TRBJ2-1, with D unclear. The V and J ends lost 8 bases and 1 base respectively, with 6 bases between them. CDR1 is MNHEY, CDR2 SVGAGI, per germline. The CDR3 runs to 12 residues. The DNA of the CDR3 is TGTGCCAGCCTAGGTTCCTACAATGAGCAGTTCTTC. It yields the protein CASLGSYNEQFF.

V and J are TRBV27 and TRBJ2-5; 8 nucleotides agree with TRBD1. From germline, CDR1 is MNHEY and CDR2 SMNVEV (reference sequence). The CDR3 has 13 amino acids. V trimming: 5 bases; J trimming: 2 bases; junction bases outside the gene matches: 1. The CDR3 spells CASSNRGQETQYF. CDR3 nucleotide sequence: TGTGCCAGCAGTAACAGGGGGCAAGAGACCCAGTACTTC.

The rearrangement joins TRBV5-6 to TRBJ1-1, with D hard to call. The germline V gene has CDR1 SGHDT and CDR2 YYEEEE. The CDR3 is made up of 14 amino acids. Trimming removed 2 bases from V and 2 bases from J, with 10 bases in between. The CDR3 loop reads CASSLGLGNTEAFF. CDR3 DNA sequence: TGTGCCAGCAGCTTAGGACTGGGCAACACTGAAGCTTTCTTT.

This clone was counted a single time. The chain is built from TRBV6-5 and TRBJ1-1, with TRBD1 matching over 10 bases. Germline-derived CDR1 and CDR2 are MNHEY and SVGAGI. Losses at the gene ends were 4 bases for V and 4 bases for J; bases not matched to a gene: 0. The CDR3 covers 13 residues. CDR3: CASSWTGGTEAFF. The CDR3 coding sequence is TGTGCCAGCAGTTGGACAGGGGGCACTGAAGCTTTCTTT.

This chain joins TRBV27 and TRBJ1-1; 8 positions match TRBD1. The trim removed 5 bases at V and 5 bases at J, leaving 10 bases unmatched. This CDR3 has 15 residues. Germline V lookup: CDR1 MNHEY, CDR2 SMNVEV (reference sequence). The CDR3 sequence is CASSPLGQGSTEAFF. In nucleotides, the CDR3 is TGTGCCAGCAGTCCGCTTGGACAGGGAAGTACTGAAGCTTTCTTT.

This clone was seen only a few times. J is TRBJ1-2 and V is TRBV12-2; the D call in the table, TRBD1, was not verified against the DNA. TRBV12-2 is a pseudogene locus. The CDR3 contains 16 residues. The CDR3 protein is CASRLARDRGDYGYTF. CDR3 nucleotide sequence: TGTGCAAGTCGCTTAGCGAGGGACAGGGGAGACTATGGCTACACCTTC.

The chain employs TRBV5-1 and TRBJ2-7; the match to TRBD2 covers 7 bases. Germline lookup yields CDR1 SGHRS and CDR2 YFSETQ. CDR3 length equals 15 residues. V lost 0 bases, J lost 3 bases, and 6 bases stayed unmatched. In DNA form, the CDR3 reads TGCGCCAGCAGCTTGGAGTGGGGGGGGAACTACGAGCAGTACTTC. Translation: CASSLEWGGNYEQYF.

The V and J genes are TRBV4-1 and TRBJ1-5; 8 positions agree with TRBD1. The CDR3 loop spans 15 amino acids. The V and J ends lost 0 bases and 2 bases, in that order; junction bases with no gene match: 0. Per germline, CDR1 MGHRA and CDR2 YSYEKL. In nucleotides, the CDR3 is TGCGCCAGCAGCCAAGAGGACAGGGGCAATCAGCCCCAGCATTTT. Translating gives CASSQEDRGNQPQHF.

This rearrangement joins TRBV5-8 to TRBJ2-7; D uncertain. V was shortened by 1 base and J by 5 bases, with 10 bases between the two germline ends. The germline V gene encodes CDR1 SGHTS and CDR2 YDEGEE. This CDR3 comprises 13 residues. DNA for the CDR3: TGTGCCAGCAGCTTGCGCCAGTTCGACGAGCAGTACTTC. Its translation is CASSLRQFDEQYF.

CDR3 amino acids: CASSPASGGGLDTQYF. The CDR3 region has the DNA TGTGCCAGCAGTCCCGCTAGCGGAGGAGGGTTAGATACGCAGTATTTT. The chain recombines TRBV28 with TRBJ2-3; 7 bases match TRBD2. The CDR3 totals 16 residues. Unmatched junction bases numbered 13, after V lost 5 bases and J lost 5 bases. Per the germline V gene, CDR1 is MDHEN and CDR2 is SYDVKM.